This T cell receptor beta chain was obtained from a study of blood T cell repertoires in COVID-19. Study as a whole: COVID-19 samples from acute and convalescent phases originated in the United States, Italy and Spain. The cDNA or gDNA used as material had been derived from T cells, B-cell-depleted T cells, or PBMCs.

Germline V gene data show CDR1 as SGDLS and CDR2 as YYNGEE. V shed 3 bases, J shed 7 bases, and the junction held 1 base outside the gene matches. The CDR3 is made up of 13 amino acids. Authors' data handling: From reference gene primer amplification, estimates of nucleated cell counts were derived. Method: immunoSEQ multiplex PCR; TCRdb's copy keeps in-frame clones and lacks some. The DNA gave D and trimming, while V, J and clone size come from that table. The sample lists 120,000 or so clones, about 85% occurring once. The chain carries TRBV9 and TRBJ1-6, with 7 bases aligning to TRBD1. The sample was peripheral blood. This clonotype originated in an elderly woman with acute or convalescent COVID-19. The CDR3 DNA reads TGTGCCAGCAGCGCGACAGGGAATTCACCCCTCCACTTT. Its translation is CASSATGNSPLHF. Together with reference TRBV9 and TRBJ1-6, the CDR3 gives the full variable domain: DSGVTQTPKHLITATGQRVTLRCSPRSGDLSVYWYQQSLDQGLQFLIQYYNGEERAKGNILERFSAQQFPDLHSELNLSSLELGDSALYFCASSATGNSPLHFGNGTRLTVT.